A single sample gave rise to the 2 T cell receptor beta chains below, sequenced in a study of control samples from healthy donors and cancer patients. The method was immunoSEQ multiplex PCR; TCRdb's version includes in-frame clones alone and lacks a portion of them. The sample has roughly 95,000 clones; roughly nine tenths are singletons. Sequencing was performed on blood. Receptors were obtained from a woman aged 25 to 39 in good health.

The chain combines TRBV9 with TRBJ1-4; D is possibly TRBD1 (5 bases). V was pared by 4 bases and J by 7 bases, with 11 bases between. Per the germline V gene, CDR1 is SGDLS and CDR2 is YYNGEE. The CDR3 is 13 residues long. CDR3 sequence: CASSPRGGEKLFF. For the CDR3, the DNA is TGTGCCAGCAGCCCCCGTGGGGGTGAAAAACTGTTTTTT. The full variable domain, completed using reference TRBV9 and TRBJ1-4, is DSGVTQTPKHLITATGQRVTLRCSPRSGDLSVYWYQQSLDQGLQFLIQYYNGEERAKGNILERFSAQQFPDLHSELNLSSLELGDSALYFCASSPRGGEKLFFGSGTQLSVL.

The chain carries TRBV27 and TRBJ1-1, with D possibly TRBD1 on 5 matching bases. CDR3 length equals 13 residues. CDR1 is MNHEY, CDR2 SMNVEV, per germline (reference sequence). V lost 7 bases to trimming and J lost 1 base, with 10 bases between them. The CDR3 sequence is CASTLGPNTEAFF. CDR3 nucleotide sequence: TGTGCCAGCACCCTGGGACCGAACACTGAAGCTTTCTTT.